This entry lists 19 T cell receptor beta chains sequenced from one sample in a study of cytomegalovirus exposure and HLA in healthy donors. Both 60 Vbeta primers and 13 Jbeta primers went into the PCR. Clones were read by immunoSEQ multiplex PCR, and TCRdb kept only the in-frame ones, dropping some. The sample carries about 160,000 clones, approximately 80% recorded once. Input material: PBMCs. The receptors stem from a woman aged 45-65 years in good health and CMV-seropositive.

This clone has more than one count but fewer than ten. The rearrangement links TRBV9 to TRBJ1-1, with TRBD1 matching 9 bases. The CDR3 totals 21 residues. V shed 4 bases and J 0 bases; nucleotides not matched to a gene: 22. Germline V gene sequence: CDR1 SGDLS, CDR2 YYNGEE. The DNA of the CDR3 is TGTGCCAGCAGCTCCAAAGGGACAGGGTCTGCTTTGAACCCCATGAACACTGAAGCTTTCTTT. It yields the protein CASSSKGTGSALNPMNTEAFF.

The V call is TRBV13, the J call TRBJ1-1; D uncertain. The V and J ends lost 4 bases and 3 bases respectively, with 12 bases between them. Germline V gene lookup returns CDR1 PRHDT and CDR2 FYEKMQ (reference sequence). The CDR3 covers 14 residues. The CDR3 bases are TGTGCCAGCAGCTCCCTTAGGGAGGACACTGAAGCTTTCTTT. It yields the protein CASSSLREDTEAFF.

This clone turned up a few times. The rearrangement uses TRBV4-1 and TRBJ1-5, with TRBD1 as a possible D gene (5 bases). This CDR3 spans 15 amino acids. V lost 3 bases, J lost 0 bases, and 9 bases lay in between. Per germline, CDR1 MGHRA and CDR2 YSYEKL. CDR3 in amino acids: CASSHRTNSNQPQHF. The CDR3 DNA sequence: TGCGCCAGCAGCCACCGGACAAATAGCAATCAGCCCCAGCATTTT.

The J gene is TRBJ2-4, the V gene TRBV14, with D unclear. V shed 3 bases and J shed 2 bases, with 8 bases lying between them. The CDR3 extends over 14 amino acids. Germline CDR1 and CDR2: SGHDN and FVKESK. The CDR3 here is CASSQGLPKNIQYF. Written as DNA, the CDR3 is TGTGCCAGCAGCCAGGGCTTACCCAAAAACATTCAGTACTTC.

V usage is TRBV10-3 and J usage is TRBJ2-7; 9 bases agree with TRBD2. Germline CDR1 is ENHRY and CDR2 is SYGVKD. V lost 6 bases, J lost 5 bases, and 20 bases stayed unmatched. The CDR3 runs to 18 residues. CDR3 DNA: TGTGCCATCAGCCTGGGGGCAAAAGGTGCGGGAGGGGTAAACGAGCAGTACTTC. Amino acid sequence: CAISLGAKGAGGVNEQYF.

This clone showed up just a few times. The rearrangement links TRBV9 to TRBJ2-3; D call uncertain. The V end lost 0 bases, the J end lost 4 bases, and 9 bases lay between the germline ends. Germline V CDR1 and CDR2: SGDLS, YYNGEE. The CDR3 covers 14 residues. The CDR3 is CASSVGPGADTQYF. Written as DNA, the CDR3 is TGTGCCAGCAGCGTAGGCCCAGGCGCAGATACGCAGTATTTT. The full variable domain, with the rest looked up from reference TRBV9 and TRBJ2-3, is DSGVTQTPKHLITATGQRVTLRCSPRSGDLSVYWYQQSLDQGLQFLIQYYNGEERAKGNILERFSAQQFPDLHSELNLSSLELGDSALYFCASSVGPGADTQYFGPGTRLTVL.

V usage is TRBV7-9 and J usage is TRBJ2-3; TRBD2 aligns across 8 bases. The ends lost 4 bases at V and 6 bases at J; junction bases unmatched: 12. Germline values: CDR1 SEHNR, CDR2 FQNEAQ (reference sequence). CDR3 length: 16 residues. CDR3 sequence reads: CASSSPGTSRGDTQYF. DNA of the CDR3: TGTGCCAGCAGCTCCCCCGGGACTAGTAGGGGCGATACGCAGTATTTT.

V is TRBV5-5 and J is TRBJ2-1; D is undetermined. This CDR3 region has 13 residues. Trimming pared 0 bases from V and 6 bases from J, leaving 7 bases between. Germline assignment: CDR1 SGHKS and CDR2 YYEKEE (reference sequence). CDR3 sequence (DNA): TGTGCCAGCAGCTTGGAACTTACCAATGAGCAGTTCTTC. It encodes CASSLELTNEQFF.

The V call is TRBV5-6, the J call TRBJ2-2, with D perhaps TRBD1 (6 bases). The CDR3 has 16 residues. The V and J ends lost 2 bases and 4 bases respectively, with 15 bases between them. Germline V gene data show CDR1 as SGHDT and CDR2 as YYEEEE. The CDR3 loop is CASSFERQELTGELFF. The CDR3 coding sequence is TGTGCCAGCAGCTTTGAACGACAGGAGCTCACCGGGGAGCTGTTTTTT.

This sequence joins TRBV6-5 and TRBJ2-3; 11 bases line up with TRBD2. Unmatched junction bases numbered 3, after V lost 8 bases and J lost 5 bases. The germline V gene has CDR1 MNHEY and CDR2 SVGAGI. The length of the CDR3 is 13 residues. CDR3: CASHSGGGDTQYF. Written as DNA, the CDR3 is TGTGCCAGCCATAGCGGGGGGGGAGATACGCAGTATTTT.

The V gene is TRBV7-6, the J gene TRBJ2-5; 7 bases agree with TRBD1. The CDR3 contains 13 residues. Germline V gene data show CDR1 as SGHVS and CDR2 as FNYEAQ. J lost 5 bases, V lost 4 bases, and 4 bases had no gene match. CDR3 sequence: CASSSGQAETQYF. The CDR3 DNA sequence: TGTGCCAGCAGCTCCGGACAGGCGGAGACCCAGTACTTC. Variable domain in full (rest from reference TRBV7-6 and TRBJ2-5): GAGVSQSPRYKVTKRGQDVALRCDPISGHVSLYWYRQALGQGPEFLTYFNYEAQQDKSGLPNDRFSAERPEGSISTLTIQRTEQRDSAMYRCASSSGQAETQYFGPGTRLLVL.

The chain recombines TRBV18 with TRBJ1-1, with 7 positions matching TRBD1. The CDR3 loop spans 13 amino acids. Germline loops: CDR1 KGHSH, CDR2 LQKENI. V dropped 4 bases and J dropped 7; count of bases not matched to a gene: 6. CDR3 nucleotides: TGTGCCAGCTCACTATTAGACAGGGATGAAGCTTTCTTT. Protein product: CASSLLDRDEAFF.

This chain connects TRBV30 to TRBJ1-2; 8 bases agree with TRBD1. The ends lost 3 bases at V and 8 bases at J; junction bases unmatched: 26. The CDR3 length is 19 residues. Looked up from germline, CDR1 is GTSNPN and CDR2 is SVGIG (reference sequence). The CDR3 spells CAWSPTYKDRDGRPAGYTF. The CDR3 DNA sequence: TGTGCCTGGAGCCCCACTTACAAGGACAGGGACGGCCGACCTGCCGGCTACACCTTC.

CDR3: CASSVGGTGPYEQYF. The CDR3 DNA reads as TGTGCCAGCAGCGTAGGGGGGACAGGTCCCTACGAGCAGTACTTC. This sequence joins TRBV9 and TRBJ2-7, with 8 positions matching TRBD1. J was trimmed by 2 bases and V by 0 bases; bases with no gene match: 4. The CDR3 loop spans 15 amino acids. Per germline, CDR1 SGDLS and CDR2 YYNGEE.

In DNA, the CDR3 is TGTGCCAGCAGTCGACAGGGGAGGGATCAGCCCCAGCATTTT. This encodes CASSRQGRDQPQHF. The chain joins TRBV27 to TRBJ1-5; 8 bases line up with TRBD1. Germline loops: CDR1 MNHEY, CDR2 SMNVEV (reference sequence). This CDR3 is built from 14 residues. J was trimmed by 5 bases and V by 5 bases; bases with no gene match: 5.

The V and J genes are TRBV30 and TRBJ2-1; TRBD2 aligns across 8 bases. The CDR3 extends over 11 amino acids. V was clipped by 5 bases and J by 9 bases; unmatched bases: 3. The germline V gene encodes CDR1 GTSNPN and CDR2 SVGIG (reference sequence). For the CDR3, the DNA is TGTGCCTGGGGTACTAGCGGTGAGCAGTTCTTC. Protein: CAWGTSGEQFF.

The gene calls are TRBV6-6 and TRBJ1-6; no reliable D call. CDR1 and CDR2 from the germline V gene are MNHNY and SVGAGI (reference sequence). The ends were cut back, 7 bases at V and 7 bases at J, with 11 bases in the middle. The CDR3 has 13 amino acids. In nucleotides, the CDR3 is TGTGCCAGCACTGTAGAGGGAAATTCACCCCTCCACTTT. It yields the protein CASTVEGNSPLHF.

The chain carries TRBV5-1 and TRBJ1-1; TRBD1 matches 11 bases. CDR1 and CDR2 from the germline V gene are SGHRS and YFSETQ. V lost 4 bases and J lost 1; bases outside the gene matches: 9. This CDR3 spans 17 amino acids. The CDR3 region is CASSPRTGGYKNTEAFF. For the CDR3, the DNA is TGCGCCAGCAGCCCCCGGACAGGGGGCTACAAGAACACTGAAGCTTTCTTT.

The chain carries TRBV29-1 and TRBJ2-5, with 15 positions matching TRBD2. This CDR3 is built from 16 residues. Germline V lookup: CDR1 SQVTM, CDR2 ANQGSEA. After removal of 8 bases from V and 2 bases from J, the junction contained 9 bases not matched to a gene. Here the CDR3 DNA reads TGCAGCTTACGGACTAGCGGGAGGGCCTGGCAAGAGACCCAGTACTTC. Protein product: CSLRTSGRAWQETQYF.